Sequencing of this T cell receptor beta chain was carried out in a study of blood T cell repertoires in COVID-19. This CDR3 is built from 15 residues. Unmatched junction bases numbered 9, after V lost 4 bases and J lost 5 bases. The germline V gene has CDR1 MGHRA and CDR2 YSYEKL. The assay was immunoSEQ multiplex PCR, and TCRdb's table has in-frame clones only and misses some. This table has hundreds of thousands of clones, 90% appearing once. This clone is a singleton in its sample. This rearrangement joins TRBV4-1 to TRBJ2-7; 9 bases align to TRBD2. The sample comprised PBMCs or T cells enriched from blood (not recorded which). The TCR sequence derives from a man between 60 and 70 years old who had recovered from COVID-19. CDR3 residues: CASSRTSGGLHEQYF. CDR3 DNA sequence: TGCGCCAGCAGCCGTACGAGCGGGGGGCTTCACGAGCAGTACTTC.